The rows below give T cell receptor beta chains drawn from one sample of a study of T-cell reconstitution after alpha-beta-depleted transplantation in children. In TCRdb, the PCR reads were re-called with MiXCR into one record per CDR3 protein. Here the sample spans under 850,000 distinct CDR3 sequences, 13% being singletons. The sample consisted of PBMCs, taken before TCRalphabeta/CD19-depleted stem cell transplant. These TCRs come from a girl aged 2 to 9 with congenital amegakaryocytic thrombocytopenia, due to receive a stem cell transplant. The CDR3 runs from the conserved cysteine through the conserved F or W. Fields, in order: D gene, J gene, V gene, clone size, CDR3 protein, CDR3 DNA. D genes are given only for firm matches. Some rows mark clone size as missing; the rest say once, few, many or name a class of expanded clone.

>TRBD1|TRBJ2-7|TRBV7-6|many
CASSDRGLDEQYF
TGTGCCAGCAGTGACAGGGGACTTGACGAGCAGTACTTC
>NA|TRBJ2-7|TRBV27|many
CASRPLLYAYPHEQYF
TGTGCCAGCAGACCCCTATTGTACGCGTACCCCCACGAGCAGTACTTC
>NA|TRBJ2-1|TRBV20-1|few
CSATSGKEYEQFF
TGCAGTGCCACCTCGGGGAAGGAATATGAGCAGTTCTTC
>TRBD2|TRBJ2-3|TRBV6-1|many
CASSGGLADTQYF
TGTGCCAGCAGTGGGGGACTAGCGGATACGCAGTATTTT
>NA|TRBJ2-2|TRBV20-1|many
CSARPVPNGELFF
TGCAGTGCTAGACCGGTTCCGAACGGGGAGCTGTTTTTT
>NA|TRBJ2-1|TRBV11-2|few
CASSLEGLWGSYNEQFF
TGTGCCAGCAGCTTAGAGGGCCTCTGGGGCTCCTACAATGAGCAGTTCTTC
>NA|TRBJ2-7|TRBV29-1|NA
CSWGSPGGEQYF
TGCAGTTGGGGGTCTCCCGGTGGCGAGCAGTACTTC
>TRBD2|TRBJ2-7|TRBV9|few
CASSVVPGGPYEQYF
TGTGCCAGCAGCGTAGTGCCGGGAGGGCCCTACGAGCAGTACTTC
>NA|TRBJ1-1|TRBV11-2|few
CASSLVGTNTEAFF
TGTGCCAGCAGCTTAGTTGGGACGAACACTGAAGCTTTCTTT
>NA|TRBJ2-1|TRBV3-1|few
CASSLRRTEYNEQFF
TGTGCCAGCAGCCTAAGGCGGACGGAGTACAATGAGCAGTTCTTC
>NA|TRBJ2-2|TRBV5-5|few
CASSRAAPGAYTGELFF
TGTGCCAGCAGCCGCGCGGCCCCTGGGGCGTACACCGGGGAGCTGTTTTTT
>TRBD2|TRBJ2-7|TRBV6-5|NA
CASSQTSTEQYF
TGTGCCAGCAGTCAGACTAGCACCGAGCAGTACTTC
>TRBD2|TRBJ2-7|TRBV7-8|few
CASSLGGRHDPYEQYF
TGTGCCAGCAGCTTAGGCGGGAGACACGATCCCTACGAGCAGTACTTC
>NA|TRBJ2-2|TRBV20-1|few
CSARLSGTANTGELFF
TGCAGTGCTAGATTGTCCGGGACCGCGAACACCGGGGAGCTGTTTTTT
>NA|TRBJ2-1|TRBV5-1|many
CASSSYQLNEQFF
TGCGCCAGCAGCTCATACCAGCTCAATGAGCAGTTCTTC
>NA|TRBJ2-6|TRBV29-1|many
CSVFLSLSGANVLTF
TGCAGCGTCTTCCTTTCTCTCTCTGGGGCCAACGTCCTGACTTTC
>NA|TRBJ2-4|TRBV29-1|NA
CSVEGQGAKNIQYF
TGCAGCGTTGAGGGCCAGGGGGCCAAAAACATTCAGTACTTC
>TRBD2|TRBJ2-1|TRBV5-1|many
CASSPGLAVPNEQFF
TGCGCCAGCAGCCCGGGACTAGCGGTTCCCAATGAGCAGTTCTTC
>NA|TRBJ2-7|TRBV7-6|many
CASSSNPAVSYEQYF
TGTGCCAGCAGCTCTAACCCGGCGGTCTCCTACGAGCAGTACTTC
>NA|TRBJ2-1|TRBV10-3|NA
CAISIGCGNDEQFF
TGTGCCATCAGCATAGGGTGTGGGAATGATGAGCAGTTCTTC
>TRBD2|TRBJ2-1|TRBV3-1|NA
CASSRTSGSCNEQFF
TGTGCCAGCAGCCGGACTAGCGGCTCCTGCAATGAGCAGTTCTTC
>NA|TRBJ2-4|TRBV12-3/TRBV12-4|many
CASSLQRNIQYF
TGTGCCAGCAGTTTACAGCGAAACATTCAGTACTTC
>TRBD2|TRBJ2-7|TRBV4-2|few
CASSQDGSLAAYEQYF
TGTGCCAGCAGCCAAGATGGGTCTCTAGCGGCCTACGAGCAGTACTTC
>TRBD2|TRBJ2-7|TRBV12-3/TRBV12-4|many
CASSLVGLAVTYEQYF
TGTGCCAGCAGTTTGGTAGGGCTAGCGGTTACCTACGAGCAGTACTTC
>NA|TRBJ2-7|TRBV29-1|NA
CSVVSGAPYEQYF
TGCAGCGTTGTTTCAGGGGCCCCCTACGAGCAGTACTTC
>NA|TRBJ2-1|TRBV20-1|few
CSALGPGASSYNEQFF
TGCAGTGCTCTGGGCCCGGGAGCCAGCTCCTACAATGAGCAGTTCTTC
>NA|TRBJ1-2|TRBV5-1|NA
CASSLGVRYSANYGYTF
TGCGCCAGCAGCTTGGGTGTTCGGTATTCAGCTAACTATGGCTACACCTTC
>TRBD1|TRBJ2-7|TRBV7-9|few
CASSPPDRDGYEQYF
TGTGCCAGCAGCCCACCTGACAGGGACGGCTACGAGCAGTACTTC
>TRBD1|TRBJ2-5|TRBV5-4|many
CASSSRDRAEQETQYF
TGTGCCAGCAGCTCCAGGGACAGGGCAGAACAAGAGACCCAGTACTTC
>TRBD2|TRBJ2-3|TRBV28|many
CASSWGGGPSDTQYF
TGTGCCAGCAGCTGGGGGGGAGGGCCCTCGGATACGCAGTATTTT
>TRBD1|TRBJ1-2|TRBV9|many
CASSVQGGAPRGYTF
TGTGCCAGCAGCGTACAAGGGGGCGCCCCTAGGGGCTACACCTTC
>NA|TRBJ2-4|TRBV7-1|NA
CAMSSGLPRSHF
TGTGCCATGAGCTCAGGGCTCCCCCGCTCGCACTTC
>NA|TRBJ2-1|TRBV5-1|many
CASSSGASGSNEQFF
TGCGCCAGTTCATCGGGGGCTAGCGGAAGCAATGAGCAGTTCTTC
>TRBD1|TRBJ2-7|TRBV5-1|few
CARTRQGYEQYF
TGCGCCAGAACAAGACAGGGGTACGAGCAGTACTTC
>NA|TRBJ2-1|TRBV12-3/TRBV12-4|many
CASSFTENEQFF
TGTGCCAGCAGTTTCACAGAAAATGAGCAGTTCTTC
>NA|TRBJ1-4|TRBV20-1|NA
CSASSLLRGNEKLFF
TGCAGTGCTAGCTCTCTCCTTAGGGGGAATGAAAAACTGTTTTTT
>NA|TRBJ1-2|TRBV7-9|few
CASTLGGKNGYTF
TGTGCCAGCACATTAGGGGGGAAGAATGGCTACACCTTC
>TRBD1|TRBJ2-1|TRBV20-1|NA
CCARHSQGARSYNEQFF
TGCTGTGCTAGACATTCCCAGGGGGCAAGGTCCTACAATGAGCAGTTCTTC
>NA|TRBJ1-1|TRBV12-3/TRBV12-4|few
CATYRAVNTEAFF
TGTGCCACTTACAGGGCGGTGAACACTGAAGCTTTCTTT
>TRBD2|TRBJ2-1|TRBV20-1|NA
CSARLGGRYNEQFF
TGCAGTGCTAGGTTAGGCGGGAGGTACAATGAGCAGTTCTTC
>NA|TRBJ2-5|TRBV20-1|NA
CSAEEGRAEETQYF
TGCAGTGCTGAGGAGGGCCGGGCTGAAGAGACCCAGTACTTC
>NA|TRBJ2-1|TRBV27|once
CASSLLSRLDNEQFF
TGTGCCAGCAGTTTATTATCTAGGTTGGACAATGAGCAGTTCTTC
>TRBD1|TRBJ2-5|TRBV20-1|NA
CSAETGAEIQYF
TGCAGTGCCGAGACAGGGGCAGAGATCCAGTACTTC
>NA|TRBJ2-1|TRBV19|NA
CASSIDPDRKGGNEQFF
TGTGCCAGTAGTATAGATCCGGACAGAAAAGGCGGGAATGAGCAGTTCTTC
>NA|TRBJ2-1|TRBV20-1|many
CSASFTFDEQFF
TGCAGTGCTAGCTTTACCTTCGATGAGCAGTTCTTC
>TRBD2|TRBJ2-1|TRBV3-1|many
CASSQWLAGYNEQFF
TGTGCCAGCAGCCAGTGGCTAGCGGGGTACAATGAGCAGTTCTTC
>NA|TRBJ1-5|TRBV12-3/TRBV12-4|many
CASSFTGLGRQPQHF
TGTGCCAGCAGTTTTACGGGGTTAGGCCGTCAGCCCCAGCATTTT
>TRBD2|TRBJ2-7|TRBV5-1|many
CASSLVGSGRAYEQYF
TGCGCCAGCAGCTTGGTTGGTAGCGGGAGGGCCTACGAGCAGTACTTC